This T cell receptor (beta chain) was sequenced during a study of human T cells and chemical hapten exposure. Findings and caveats of the study: Against controls, expanded TCRs gave rise to significantly more large CDR3 similarity clusters.

This clonotype showed up just a few times. Its cognate antigen is unknown. Time point here: patch test 1, 2 weeks after DPC sensitization. The treatment was: therapeutic diphenylcyclopropenone sensitization with weekly scalp DPC. There are 14 residues in the CDR3. V was clipped by 1 base and J by 3 bases, with 12 bases between them. Per the germline V gene, CDR1 is SQVTM and CDR2 is ANQGSEA. TCRdb recomputed calls from the RACE reads with MiXCR, one row per CDR3 protein. The repertoire consists of some 91,000 distinct CDR3 sequences, with about an eighth occurring once and the leading ten covering approximately 2%.

The sample was whole blood, taken in connection with sensitization to the hapten diphenylcyclopropenone (DPC). V usage is TRBV29-1 and J usage is TRBJ1-1; the D is unclear. The TCR comes from a woman aged 40 to 50 with alopecia areata. Some clones in this sample may be carry-over from other donors' samples. This chain's CDR3 is CSVEAPHHHTEAFF. Here the CDR3 DNA reads TGCAGCGTTGAAGCGCCCCACCATCACACTGAAGCTTTCTTT.